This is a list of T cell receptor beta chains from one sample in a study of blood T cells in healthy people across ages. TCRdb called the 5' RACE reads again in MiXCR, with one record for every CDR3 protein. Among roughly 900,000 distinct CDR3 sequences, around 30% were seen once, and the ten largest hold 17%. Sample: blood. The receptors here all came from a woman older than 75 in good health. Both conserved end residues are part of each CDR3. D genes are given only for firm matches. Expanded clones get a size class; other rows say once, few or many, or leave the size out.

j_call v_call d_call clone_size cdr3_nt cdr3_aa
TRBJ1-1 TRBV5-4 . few TGTGCCAGCAGCTTTTCGCAGAGAGAGGCTTTCTTT CASSFSQREAFF
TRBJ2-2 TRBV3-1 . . TGTGCCAGCAGCCAGGCCGGGTCCAGGACCGGGGAGCGGTTTTTT CASSQAGSRTGERFF
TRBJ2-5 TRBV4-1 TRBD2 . TGCGCCAGCAGCCAAGATGGGCTAGCGGGAGAGACCCAGTACTTC CASSQDGLAGETQYF
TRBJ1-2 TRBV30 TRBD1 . TGTGCCTGGAGCACAGGGGTCGGGTTTAATGGCTACACCTTC CAWSTGVGFNGYTF
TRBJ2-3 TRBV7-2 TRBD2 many TGTGCCAGCAGCTTAGCGCTAGCGGGGTCAGATACGCAGTATTTT CASSLALAGSDTQYF
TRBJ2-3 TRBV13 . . TGTGCCAGCACCTACCGAACAAGGAGACTCACAGATGCGCAGTATTTT CASTYRTRRLTDAQYF
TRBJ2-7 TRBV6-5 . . TGTGCCAGCAGTTACAGTATCTGCAACGAGCAGTACTTC CASSYSICNEQYF
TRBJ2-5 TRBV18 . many TGTGCCAGCTCATCCCTCCGGGACCTAGTTTTGGAAGGGCAGTACTTC CASSSLRDLVLEGQYF
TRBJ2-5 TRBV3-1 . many TGTGCCAGCTCCGCCGTGATCAGGACCCAAGAGACCCAGTACTTC CASSAVIRTQETQYF
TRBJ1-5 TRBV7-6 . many TGTGCCAGCAGCCTAGTCCCCGGGGTCTCGGGGAGCAATCAGCCCCAGCATTTT CASSLVPGVSGSNQPQHF
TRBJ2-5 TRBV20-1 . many TGCAGTGCTAGAGTTTCTTTTGGGGGGCTGCGGGAGACCCAGTACTTC CSARVSFGGLRETQYF
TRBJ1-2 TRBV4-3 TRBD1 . TGCGCCAGCAGCTTGGGAACGCCGGACAGGGTGAGCGGCTACACCTTC CASSLGTPDRVSGYTF
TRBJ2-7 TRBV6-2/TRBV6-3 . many TGTGCCAGCAGTCTCACTAGATACGAGCAGTACTTC CASSLTRYEQYF
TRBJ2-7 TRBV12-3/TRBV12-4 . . TGTGCCAGCAGTTCGACTAGTAGGAATGAGCAGTACTTC CASSSTSRNEQYF
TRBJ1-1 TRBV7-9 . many TGTGCCAGCAGCACCGGGAAGAACACTGAAGCTTTCTTT CASSTGKNTEAFF
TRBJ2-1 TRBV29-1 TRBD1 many TGCAGCGTTGAGGGACAGAGCTCCTACAATGAGCAGTTCTTC CSVEGQSSYNEQFF
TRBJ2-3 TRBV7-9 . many TGTGCCTCCTCTCGGGTAGATACGCAGTATTTT CASSRVDTQYF
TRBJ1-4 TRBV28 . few TGTGCCAGCAGTTTGCCCGAGGGGGGATTCGAAAAACTGTTTTTT CASSLPEGGFEKLFF
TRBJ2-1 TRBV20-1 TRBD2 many TGCAGCGCCGCCCCAAGCGGGGGGAACAATGAGCAGTTCTTC CSAAPSGGNNEQFF
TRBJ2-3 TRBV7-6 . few TGTGCCAGCAGCTCCAACTTCGGGAGCACAGATACGCAGTATTTT CASSSNFGSTDTQYF
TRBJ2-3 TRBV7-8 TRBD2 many TGTGCCAGCAGCTTAGGGGACTATTTCAGAACAGATACGCAGTATTTT CASSLGDYFRTDTQYF
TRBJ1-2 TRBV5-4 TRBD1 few TGTGCCAGCAGCGCGACAGGGGGCGGGAGGCAATATGGCTACACCTTC CASSATGGGRQYGYTF
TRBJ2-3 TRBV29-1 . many TGCAGCGTGGGGATGGGGGGCGCAGGGACGACAGATACGCAGTATTTT CSVGMGGAGTTDTQYF
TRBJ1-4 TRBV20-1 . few TGCAGTGCTAGTGCGGGAGCACCTAATGAAAAACTGTTTTTT CSASAGAPNEKLFF
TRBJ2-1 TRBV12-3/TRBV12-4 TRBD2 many TGTGCCAGCAGTTCCTCTGCGGGGGGGCCGTTTTACAATGAGCAGTTCTTC CASSSSAGGPFYNEQFF
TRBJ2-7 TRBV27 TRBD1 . TGTGCCTTACGGCGGGGACAGGGCGACGAGCAGTACTTC CALRRGQGDEQYF
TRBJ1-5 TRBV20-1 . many TGCAGTGCAACCTACCGGGATTACAATCAGCCCCAGCATTTT CSATYRDYNQPQHF
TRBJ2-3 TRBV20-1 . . TGCAGTGCTCATGACTCCGTTGCTAGCACAGATACGCAGTATTTT CSAHDSVASTDTQYF
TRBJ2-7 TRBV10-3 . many TGTGCCATCAGTGAGTCGTGGGGAGCCTACGAGCAGTACTTC CAISESWGAYEQYF
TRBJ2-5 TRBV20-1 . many TGCAGTGCTAGTCGGGGACAAGAGACCCAGTACTTC CSASRGQETQYF
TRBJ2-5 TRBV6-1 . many TGTGCCGGAAGCCAGGACGGACTGGGGCGGGAGACCCAGTACTTC CAGSQDGLGRETQYF
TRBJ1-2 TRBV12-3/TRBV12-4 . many TGTGCCAGCAGTTTAGAGGCAGGCTCTCTAGGTGGCTACACCTTC CASSLEAGSLGGYTF
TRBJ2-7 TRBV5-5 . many TGTGCCAGCAGCTTCTCCCGGGACACTTACGAGCAGTACTTC CASSFSRDTYEQYF
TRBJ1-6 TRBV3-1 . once TGTGCCAGCAGCCAAGACGGCTATAATTCACCCCTCCACTTT CASSQDGYNSPLHF
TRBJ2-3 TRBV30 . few TGTGCCTGGAGTGTATGGGCGGGGATCACAGATACGCAGTATTTT CAWSVWAGITDTQYF
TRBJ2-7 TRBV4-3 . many TGCGCCAGCAGCCTCCACAGCAGTGCGGGGGCCAACTACGAGCAGTACTTC CASSLHSSAGANYEQYF
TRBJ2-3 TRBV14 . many TGTGCCAGCAGCCAAGATCAGACTAGCACAGATACGCAGTATTTT CASSQDQTSTDTQYF
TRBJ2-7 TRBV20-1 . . TGCAGTGCCTCCCTGGGTAGCGCTACCTACGAGCAGTACTTC CSASLGSATYEQYF
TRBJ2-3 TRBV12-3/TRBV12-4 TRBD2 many TGTGCCAGCAGTTTGAGGGGGACTAGCGGGGGCACAGATACGCAGTATTTT CASSLRGTSGGTDTQYF
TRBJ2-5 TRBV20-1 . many TGCAGTGTTAGGACCAACCGGGCCCCCCAAGAGACCCAGTACTTC CSVRTNRAPQETQYF
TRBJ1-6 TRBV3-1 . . TGTGCCAGCGGGAATAGAGGAATTAATTCACCCCTCCACTTT CASGNRGINSPLHF
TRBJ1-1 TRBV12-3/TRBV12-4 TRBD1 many TGTGCCAGCAGACTGACAGGGGACACTGAAGCTTTCTTT CASRLTGDTEAFF
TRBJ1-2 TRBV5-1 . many TGCGCCAGCAGACAAACCCCGGCGACAGCCTATGGCTACACCTTC CASRQTPATAYGYTF
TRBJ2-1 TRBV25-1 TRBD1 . TGTGCCAGCAGTGGTTCCGGGACAGTCGAGCAGTTCTTC CASSGSGTVEQFF
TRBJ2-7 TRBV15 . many TGTGCCACCAGCAGAGATTTTAGTAGCTCGGCCCACGAGCAGTACTTC CATSRDFSSSAHEQYF
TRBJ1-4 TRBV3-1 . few TGTGCCAGCAGCCCAACAAATAAGGGTCGACATGAAAAACTGTTTTTT CASSPTNKGRHEKLFF
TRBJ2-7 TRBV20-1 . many TGCAGTGCTAGATCCAGGGACCCCTACGAGCAGTACTTC CSARSRDPYEQYF
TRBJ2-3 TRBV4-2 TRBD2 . TGTGCCAGCAGCCAAGGACCTAGCGGGGCTAGCACAGATACGCAGTATTTT CASSQGPSGASTDTQYF
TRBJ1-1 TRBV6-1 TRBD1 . TGTGCCAGCATCATGACCGGGACAGGGTCTGCTGAAGCTTTCTTT CASIMTGTGSAEAFF
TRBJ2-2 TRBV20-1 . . TGCAGTGCTACACCCCTCGGGGGTATAGACACCGGGGAGCTGTTTTTT CSATPLGGIDTGELFF
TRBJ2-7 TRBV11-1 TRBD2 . TGTGCCAGCAGCTTAGCGCCCGGGGGGTTCTCCTACGAGCAGTACTTC CASSLAPGGFSYEQYF
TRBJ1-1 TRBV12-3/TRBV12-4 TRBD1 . TGTGCCAGCAGTTTTTGGGGACAGGGGTTTAGGAACACTGAAGCTTTCTTT CASSFWGQGFRNTEAFF
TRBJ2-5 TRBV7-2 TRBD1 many TGTGCCAGCAGCCCCTCGACAGGGGGAGAGACCCAGTACTTC CASSPSTGGETQYF
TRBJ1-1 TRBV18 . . TGTGCCAGTACCCATGTGGACACTGAAGCTTTCTTT CASTHVDTEAFF